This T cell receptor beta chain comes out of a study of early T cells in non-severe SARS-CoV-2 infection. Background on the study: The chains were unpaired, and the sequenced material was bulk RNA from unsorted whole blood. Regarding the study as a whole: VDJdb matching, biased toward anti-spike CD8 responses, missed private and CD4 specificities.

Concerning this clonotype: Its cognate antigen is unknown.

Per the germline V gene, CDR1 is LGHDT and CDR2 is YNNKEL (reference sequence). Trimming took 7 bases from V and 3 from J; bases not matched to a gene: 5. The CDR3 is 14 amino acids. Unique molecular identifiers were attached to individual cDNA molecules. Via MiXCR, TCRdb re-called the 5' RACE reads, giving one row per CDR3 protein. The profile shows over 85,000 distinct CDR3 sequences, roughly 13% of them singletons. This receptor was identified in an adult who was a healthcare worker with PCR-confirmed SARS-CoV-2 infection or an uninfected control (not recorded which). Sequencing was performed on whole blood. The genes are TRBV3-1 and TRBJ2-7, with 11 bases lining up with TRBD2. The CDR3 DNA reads TGTGCCAGCACCCCGGGACTAGCGGTCTACGAGCAGTACTTC. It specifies CASTPGLAVYEQYF.